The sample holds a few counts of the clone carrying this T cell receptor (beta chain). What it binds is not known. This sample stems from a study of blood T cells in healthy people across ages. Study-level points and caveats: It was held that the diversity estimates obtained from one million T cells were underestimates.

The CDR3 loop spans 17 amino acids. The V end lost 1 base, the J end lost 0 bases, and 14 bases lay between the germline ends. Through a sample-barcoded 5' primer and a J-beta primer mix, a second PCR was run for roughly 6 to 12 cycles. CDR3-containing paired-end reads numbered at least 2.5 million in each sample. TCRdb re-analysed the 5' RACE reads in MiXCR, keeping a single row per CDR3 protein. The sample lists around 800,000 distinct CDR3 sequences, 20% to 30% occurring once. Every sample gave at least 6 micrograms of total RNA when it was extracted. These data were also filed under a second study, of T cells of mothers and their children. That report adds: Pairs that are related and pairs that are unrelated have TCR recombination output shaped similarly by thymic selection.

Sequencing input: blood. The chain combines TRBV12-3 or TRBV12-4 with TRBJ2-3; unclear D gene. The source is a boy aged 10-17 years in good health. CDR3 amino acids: CASSLEGVIASTDTQYF. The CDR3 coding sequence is TGTGCCAGCAGTTTAGAGGGCGTTATTGCTAGCACAGATACGCAGTATTTT.